This T cell receptor (beta chain) stems from a study of cytomegalovirus exposure and HLA in healthy donors (dated by TCRdb to 2016 to 2017). Regarding the research as a whole: An earlier analysis of some 600 of the donors reported 250 to 300 Gb of sequence data and 117 million unique TCR beta sequences obtained from about 179 million T cells. Roughly 290 gigabases of sequencing data and tens of millions of unique TCR sequences made up an early release that covered around 640 HLA-typed donors. Among the roughly 390 genotyped donors, approximately 82% belonged to the genetic ancestry cluster associated with self-reported Caucasian donors. The study aimed to test whether cataloging public T cell receptors could reveal signatures of past pathogen exposure. Using immunosequencing, the study profiled T cell repertoires from around 670 subjects and related those repertoires to cytomegalovirus serostatus. A separate validation cohort of over a hundred different subjects was used in addition to the roughly 670-subject first cohort. The study combined high-throughput TCR immunosequencing, statistical association of individual TCRs with disease status, and machine learning to predict cytomegalovirus infection status. A later analysis re-examined previously published TCR beta repertoires from more than 600 donors and added high-resolution HLA genotyping to investigate patterns of TCR occurrence. In the later analysis, no new phenotypic data were used to find candidate immune exposures; instead, reliance was placed on TCR beta sequences and their occurrence across donors. An earlier analysis of around 580 of the donors used high-throughput TCR beta sequencing to judge whether each TCR beta V gene segment behaved as functional or pseudogenic. Donor age, sex, ethnicity and CMV serostatus were compiled alongside the repertoire data. In a later genetic analysis, genome-wide SNP genotypes for about 55% of the roughly 700 donors were used, and that subset was treated as a discovery cohort. All discovery cohort repertoires had been generated using a single sequencing platform. HLA typing covered class I and class II loci at four-digit resolution. Typing coverage varied by locus: roughly 629-630 donors for A, B, C, DRB1 and DQB1; approximately 500 for DQA1; over 600 for DPA1; more than 450 for DPB1. Because of strong linkage in the cohort, roughly 5 DR-DQ haplotypes were treated as single units for association and clustering. Across 300 to 400 genotyped donors of the cohort, an average of about 240,000 unique TCR beta nucleotide sequences per donor were sequenced, and around 20% of those sequences were non-productive.

Library preparation employed the immunoSEQ multiplex PCR assay. A mixture of 60 forward primers for TCR Vbeta segments and 13 reverse primers for TCR Jbeta segments was used in the multiplex PCR. The CDR3 region of rearranged TCR beta genes was amplified from genomic DNA with a multiplex PCR assay. On the Illumina HiSeq System, the amplified TCR beta libraries were sequenced as 87-base-pair reads. Concerning the study's data processing: A later analysis tallied tens of millions of unique TCR beta chains across the 666 repertoires, and some 10 million of those chains were shared by two or more donors. Raw reads were error-corrected and collapsed into unique sequences by a nearest-neighbor algorithm in which closely related sequences were merged to remove PCR and sequencing errors. To assign V, D and J gene segments, CDR3 sequences were aligned to IMGT reference sequences. For a sequence to be retained, a match of at least six nucleotides to both a V gene segment and a J gene segment was required. Rearrangements were called productive when the CDR3 lacked stop codons and stayed in frame with V and J; all others were non-productive. Following IMGT convention, CDR3 was defined as the stretch from the second conserved V-encoded cysteine up to the conserved J-encoded phenylalanine. Sequences without an unambiguous match to a single V gene segment were excluded from the earlier analysis of a few hundred of the donors. An earlier analysis of several hundred of the donors called V segments functional above 56.7% productive rearrangements and segregating when the between-donor standard deviation exceeded 5%. A statistical classification framework was built for diagnosing cytomegalovirus status from the catalog of TCR beta chain sequences. A later analysis assigned V and J genes by comparing TCR nucleotide sequences with IMGT/GENE-DB human TR gene sequences. The TCRdist pipeline was used in a later analysis to assign CDR3 sequences and most-parsimonious VDJ recombination scenarios. In a later analysis, every TCR beta chain was defined by the combination of its CDR3 amino acid sequence and its V-gene family, and reads without a unique V-gene family were dropped. To address suspected cross-contamination and a sequencing artifact, a later analysis removed under 600 highly shared, low-generation-probability nucleotide sequences. In a later analysis, a clonal expansion index was calculated for each public chain from normalized within-repertoire ranks of inferred template counts. A later analysis computed generation probabilities with a VDJ recombination model fitted to out-of-frame rearrangements, and checked the results against IGoR. In a later analysis, TCR-TCR, TCR-HLA and TCR-CMV co-occurrence was scored with hypergeometric tests, and a repertoire-size bias correction was applied to TCR pairs. False discovery rates were estimated in a later analysis by permuting HLA or CMV assignments 20 times. In a later analysis, co-occurring TCRs were grouped using DBSCAN, with TCRdist sequence similarity added in when clustering inside HLA-allele-positive subsets. Repertoires with fewer than 30,000 or more than 120,000 public chains, plus five repertoires with anomalous nucleotide sharing, were excluded from co-occurrence clustering. TCRdb mirrors the immuneACCESS table, restricted to in-frame sequences. Some clones are absent from its copies; in checked studies, under half trace to an unresolved V gene, and the reason for the others is unknown. The DNA gave D and trimming, while V, J and clone size come from that table. In this sample's table one finds tens of thousands of clones. The ten largest clonotypes hold approximately 3.9% of the sample.

With respect to this clone: No cognate antigen has been identified for it.

The junction shows trimming of 2 bases on V and 0 bases on J, plus 8 bases between the germline ends. From cysteine to phenylalanine, the CDR3 is 15 amino acids long. The DNA shown is the 45-base CDR3, in frame from base 1. As encoded in the germline V gene, CDR1 is SGHTA while CDR2 is FQGNSA. The cohort consisted of fewer than 700 healthy bone marrow donors. Cohort members were all nominally healthy when sampled, although unrecorded immune exposures were likely present. The donor tested CMV seropositive and was one of the 289 seropositive cohort members. Every donor gave a peripheral blood sample, and the peripheral blood mononuclear cells from that sample were used for TCR beta sequencing. Genomic DNA was extracted from the blood cell samples with the Qiagen DNeasy Blood Extraction Kit. Results and caveats for the whole study, not just this receptor: The presence/absence analyses assumed that sequencing depth was roughly uniform across donors, and that assumption may not be true. For the cohort, immune exposure information was limited to CMV serostatus. A cluster of highly shared sequence variants was judged likely to represent a technical artifact of the sequencing pipeline. According to a later analysis, most CMV-associated TCR beta chains appeared to be HLA-restricted, and the HLA associations seemed to be driven largely by CMV exposure. Only TCR beta chains were sequenced in this cohort, and the absence of alpha or paired-chain data limited detectable features. Linkage disequilibrium might explain the correlated functional status among segregating V segments, but an unknown experimental factor could not be excluded. In an earlier analysis of under 600 of the donors, most TCR beta V segments were observed in productive rearrangements about 87% or about 30% of the time, broadly matching IMGT annotations. An association between a missense DCLRE1C variant and V-gene and J-gene trimming of TCR beta chains was found in a later genetic analysis and replicated in an independent cohort. According to a later genetic analysis, donors in an Asian-associated ancestry cluster had fewer N-insertions in productive TCRs than the approximately 650-donor mean. In a later analysis, several top co-occurrence clusters were reported to appear linked to parvovirus B19, influenza, CMV and Epstein-Barr virus. The 87-base-pair reads could not distinguish some IMGT-functional V segments, including TRBV6-2 and TRBV6-3, so those segments were excluded. It was suggested by the authors that the approach could potentially be generalized to other disease states and immunological phenotypes. A few of the identified cytomegalovirus-associated TCR beta chains were confirmed in vitro to be specific for cytomegalovirus antigens. Cytomegalovirus status was reported to be diagnosed by the classifier with high specificity and sensitivity in both the original and validation cohorts. In a later analysis, over 15,000 TCR beta sequences were associated with specific HLA alleles at a false discovery rate of 0.05. A total of around 150 TCR beta chains were listed by the study as associated with cytomegalovirus. Because counts were too low, about 18 rarely observed V segments, including chromosome 9 orphons, were excluded from the earlier analysis of some 540 of the donors. A further reported finding was that TCR beta sequences accurately predicted the HLA-A and HLA-B alleles for most subjects in the first cohort. Because HLA typing was unavailable for some donors at each locus, only the typed subset was used in association tests. Compared with equally common non-associated chains, HLA-associated TCR beta chains in a later analysis were more clonally expanded and had lower generation probabilities. According to a later analysis, TCR association rates differed among HLA loci, with DRB1 alleles showing the most associated TCRs and HLA-C alleles showing the fewest. Assigning TCR associations to individual alleles was difficult when HLA alleles, especially DR and DQ, strongly co-occurred. Most TCR sequences were seen in very few donors, while some public TCRs were found in many individuals.

The chain is assembled from TRBV7-2 and TRBJ2-1; the D gene is unclear. The sequencing input was PBMCs. The clonotype originates from a female donor in good health and CMV-seropositive. CDR3 reads: CASSLQAYSYNEQFF. In nucleotide form, the sequence is TGTGCCAGCAGCTTACAGGCCTACTCCTACAATGAGCAGTTCTTC.